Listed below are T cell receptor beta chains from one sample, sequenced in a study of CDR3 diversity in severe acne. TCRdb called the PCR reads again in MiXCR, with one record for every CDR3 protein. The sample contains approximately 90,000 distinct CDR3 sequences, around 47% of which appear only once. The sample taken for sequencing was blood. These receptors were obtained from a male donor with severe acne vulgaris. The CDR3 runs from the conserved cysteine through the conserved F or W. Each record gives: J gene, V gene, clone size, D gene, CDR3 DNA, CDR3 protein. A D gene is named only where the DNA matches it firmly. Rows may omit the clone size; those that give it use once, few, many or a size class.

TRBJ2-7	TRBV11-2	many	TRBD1	TGTGCCAGCAGCCCCTCGGGACAGAACTACGAGCAGTACTTC	CASSPSGQNYEQYF
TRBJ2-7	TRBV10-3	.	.	TGTGCCATCAGTGAGCTTAGGGGGAAAACCGCCTACGAGCAGTACTTC	CAISELRGKTAYEQYF
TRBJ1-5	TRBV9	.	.	TGTGCCAGCAGCGTAGAGGGATCCCGGCATTTT	CASSVEGSRHF
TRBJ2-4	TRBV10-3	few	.	TGTGCCATCGCCCTGGGGGTCGGCAAAAACATTCAGTACTTC	CAIALGVGKNIQYF
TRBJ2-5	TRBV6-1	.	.	TGTGCCAGCCCCTCCTCTGAGACCCAGTACTTC	CASPSSETQYF
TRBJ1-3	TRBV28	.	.	TGTGTCAGCAGTTCGGGAAACACCATATATTTT	CVSSSGNTIYF
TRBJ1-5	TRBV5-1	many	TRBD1	TGCGCCAGCAGCTTGGGACAGGGGCATCAGCCCCAGCATTTT	CASSLGQGHQPQHF
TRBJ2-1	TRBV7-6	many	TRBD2	TGTGCCAGCAGCTTAGCGGGACTAGCGGGAGACAATGAGCAGTTCTTC	CASSLAGLAGDNEQFF
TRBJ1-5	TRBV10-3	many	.	TGTGCCATCAGTGAGGCCACCGGGGGCTTCCAGCCCCAGCATTTT	CAISEATGGFQPQHF
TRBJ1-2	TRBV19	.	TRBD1	TGTGCCAGTAGTCCCGGGACAGGACTTAACTATGGCTACACCTTC	CASSPGTGLNYGYTF
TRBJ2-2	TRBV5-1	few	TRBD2	TGCGCTAGCAGCCCTCGGGAGGCTCTTACTGGGGAGCTGTTTTTT	CASSPREALTGELFF
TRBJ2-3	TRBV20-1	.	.	TGCAGTGCTAGAGGATTGATAGACTTCACCATGCCCACAGATACGCAGTATTTT	CSARGLIDFTMPTDTQYF
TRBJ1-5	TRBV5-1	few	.	TGCGCCAGCAGCTCCCAACCTAGTGATAGCAATCAGCCCCAGCATTTT	CASSSQPSDSNQPQHF
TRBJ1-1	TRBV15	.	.	TGTGCCACCAGCGGCAACACTGAAGCTTTCTTT	CATSGNTEAFF
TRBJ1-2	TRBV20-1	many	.	TGCAGTGCTAGAACGCAGGGGCGCGGGGGCTACACCTTC	CSARTQGRGGYTF
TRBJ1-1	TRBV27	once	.	TGTGCCAGCTCCACGGGGCGCACTGAAGCTTTCTTT	CASSTGRTEAFF
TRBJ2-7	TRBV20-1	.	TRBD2	TGCAGTGCTAGACCGACGACTAGCGGGAGTGGAGGCGAGCAGTACTTC	CSARPTTSGSGGEQYF
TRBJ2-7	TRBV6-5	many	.	TGTGCCAGCAGGCTTAGGGAAGAGCAGTACTTC	CASRLREEQYF
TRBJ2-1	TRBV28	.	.	TGTGCCAGCAGTTTATGGCATCAAGGGTACAATGAGCAGTTCTTC	CASSLWHQGYNEQFF
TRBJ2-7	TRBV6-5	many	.	TGTGCCAGCAGTCCTCAATTGGAAACACGGTTCTACGAGCAGTACTTC	CASSPQLETRFYEQYF
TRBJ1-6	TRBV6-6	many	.	TGTGCCAGCAGTTATTCCGCTATGGCACCCCTCCACTTT	CASSYSAMAPLHF
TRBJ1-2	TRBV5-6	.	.	TGTGCCAGCAGCACAGAAGAGACAGCGTCCTATGGCTACACCTTC	CASSTEETASYGYTF
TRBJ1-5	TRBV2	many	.	TGTGCCAGCAGTGAAGCAGCGGGGGCTAGGTGGAGCAATCAGCCCCAGCATTTT	CASSEAAGARWSNQPQHF
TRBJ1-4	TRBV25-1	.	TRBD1	TGTACCAGCAGTGGCTTAGTGGGACAGCGGGGTGAAAAACTGTTTTTT	CTSSGLVGQRGEKLFF
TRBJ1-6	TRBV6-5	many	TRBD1	TGTGCCAGCAGTTACGACAGGGGCAATTCACCCCTCCACTTT	CASSYDRGNSPLHF
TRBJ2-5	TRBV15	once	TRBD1	TGTGCCACCAGCAGCTACGGGACAGGTCGTCAAGAGACCCAGTACTTC	CATSSYGTGRQETQYF
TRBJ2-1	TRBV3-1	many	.	TGTGCCAGCAGCCACCCATACAATGAGCAGTTCTTC	CASSHPYNEQFF
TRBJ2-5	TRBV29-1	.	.	TGCAGCATTCGGGATGGGGGGACCCAGTACTTC	CSIRDGGTQYF
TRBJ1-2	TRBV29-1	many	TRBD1	TGCAGCGCCCGGCTGGGACAGGGGGCTGGCTACACCTTC	CSARLGQGAGYTF
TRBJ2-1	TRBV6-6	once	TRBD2	TGTGCCAGCAGTTACAGAGAACTAGCGGGAGGGCGGATTGGTAATGAGCAGTTCTTC	CASSYRELAGGRIGNEQFF
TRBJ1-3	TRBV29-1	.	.	TGCAGCGTTGGTACCTCTGGAAACACCATATATTTT	CSVGTSGNTIYF
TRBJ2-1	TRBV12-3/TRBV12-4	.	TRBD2	TGTGCCAGCAGTTCTTACGGGACTAGCGGGAAAGAGGACAATGAGCAGTTCTTC	CASSSYGTSGKEDNEQFF
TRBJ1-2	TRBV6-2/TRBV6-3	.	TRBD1	TGTGCCAGCACCAGGGACAGGGAATATGGCTACACCTTC	CASTRDREYGYTF
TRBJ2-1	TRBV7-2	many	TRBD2	TGTGCCAGCGTGACTAGCGGGAGTACCTACAATGAGCAGTTCTTC	CASVTSGSTYNEQFF
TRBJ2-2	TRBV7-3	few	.	TGTGCCAGCAGCTTAAGTCTCGCAGGCACCGGGGAGCTGTTTTTT	CASSLSLAGTGELFF
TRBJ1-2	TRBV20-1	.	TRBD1	TGCAGTGCTAGAGATGGGACAGGGGAGCATGGCTACACCTTC	CSARDGTGEHGYTF
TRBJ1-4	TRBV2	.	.	TGTGCCAGCAGAAAACTTGGGGACACCCTAAACGGGCTGTTTTTT	CASRKLGDTLNGLFF
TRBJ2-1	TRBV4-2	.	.	TGTGCCAGCAGCCAAGATGGGGACCCGCGAAATGAGCAGCTCTTC	CASSQDGDPRNEQLF
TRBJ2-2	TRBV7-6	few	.	TGTGCCAGCAGCCCAGGACAGTACACCGGGGAGCTGTTTTTT	CASSPGQYTGELFF
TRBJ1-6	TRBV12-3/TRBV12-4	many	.	TGTGCCAGCCAGGAGGGCCTGATGACACCCCTCCACTTT	CASQEGLMTPLHF
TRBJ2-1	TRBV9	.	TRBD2	TGTGCCAGCAGCGTAGGGGCTAGCGGGAGCAATGAGCAGTTCTTC	CASSVGASGSNEQFF
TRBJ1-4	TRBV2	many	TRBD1	TGTGCCAACAGGGGGTTCCCTAATGAAAAACTGTTTTTT	CANRGFPNEKLFF
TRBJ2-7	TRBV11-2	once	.	TGTGCCAGCAGCTTAGGCTCCGGACCATACGAGCAGTACTTC	CASSLGSGPYEQYF
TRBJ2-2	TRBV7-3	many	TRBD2	TGTGCCAGCAGCTTAGTGACTAGCGGGATTGCCGGGGAGCTGTTTTTT	CASSLVTSGIAGELFF
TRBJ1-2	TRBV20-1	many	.	TGCAGTGCGATAACCCCGGCCAGGCGAAACTATGGCTACACCTTC	CSAITPARRNYGYTF
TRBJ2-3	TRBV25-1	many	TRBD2	TGTGCCAGCAGTGGTATATTAAGCGGGAGGAGGACAGATACGCAGTATTTT	CASSGILSGRRTDTQYF
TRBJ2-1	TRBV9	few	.	TGTGCCAGCAGCGTAGTTGTGGGGGGCCACAATGAGCAGTTCTTC	CASSVVVGGHNEQFF
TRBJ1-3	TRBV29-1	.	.	TGCAGCGTTGATAGGGGAGATGGAAACACCATATATTTT	CSVDRGDGNTIYF